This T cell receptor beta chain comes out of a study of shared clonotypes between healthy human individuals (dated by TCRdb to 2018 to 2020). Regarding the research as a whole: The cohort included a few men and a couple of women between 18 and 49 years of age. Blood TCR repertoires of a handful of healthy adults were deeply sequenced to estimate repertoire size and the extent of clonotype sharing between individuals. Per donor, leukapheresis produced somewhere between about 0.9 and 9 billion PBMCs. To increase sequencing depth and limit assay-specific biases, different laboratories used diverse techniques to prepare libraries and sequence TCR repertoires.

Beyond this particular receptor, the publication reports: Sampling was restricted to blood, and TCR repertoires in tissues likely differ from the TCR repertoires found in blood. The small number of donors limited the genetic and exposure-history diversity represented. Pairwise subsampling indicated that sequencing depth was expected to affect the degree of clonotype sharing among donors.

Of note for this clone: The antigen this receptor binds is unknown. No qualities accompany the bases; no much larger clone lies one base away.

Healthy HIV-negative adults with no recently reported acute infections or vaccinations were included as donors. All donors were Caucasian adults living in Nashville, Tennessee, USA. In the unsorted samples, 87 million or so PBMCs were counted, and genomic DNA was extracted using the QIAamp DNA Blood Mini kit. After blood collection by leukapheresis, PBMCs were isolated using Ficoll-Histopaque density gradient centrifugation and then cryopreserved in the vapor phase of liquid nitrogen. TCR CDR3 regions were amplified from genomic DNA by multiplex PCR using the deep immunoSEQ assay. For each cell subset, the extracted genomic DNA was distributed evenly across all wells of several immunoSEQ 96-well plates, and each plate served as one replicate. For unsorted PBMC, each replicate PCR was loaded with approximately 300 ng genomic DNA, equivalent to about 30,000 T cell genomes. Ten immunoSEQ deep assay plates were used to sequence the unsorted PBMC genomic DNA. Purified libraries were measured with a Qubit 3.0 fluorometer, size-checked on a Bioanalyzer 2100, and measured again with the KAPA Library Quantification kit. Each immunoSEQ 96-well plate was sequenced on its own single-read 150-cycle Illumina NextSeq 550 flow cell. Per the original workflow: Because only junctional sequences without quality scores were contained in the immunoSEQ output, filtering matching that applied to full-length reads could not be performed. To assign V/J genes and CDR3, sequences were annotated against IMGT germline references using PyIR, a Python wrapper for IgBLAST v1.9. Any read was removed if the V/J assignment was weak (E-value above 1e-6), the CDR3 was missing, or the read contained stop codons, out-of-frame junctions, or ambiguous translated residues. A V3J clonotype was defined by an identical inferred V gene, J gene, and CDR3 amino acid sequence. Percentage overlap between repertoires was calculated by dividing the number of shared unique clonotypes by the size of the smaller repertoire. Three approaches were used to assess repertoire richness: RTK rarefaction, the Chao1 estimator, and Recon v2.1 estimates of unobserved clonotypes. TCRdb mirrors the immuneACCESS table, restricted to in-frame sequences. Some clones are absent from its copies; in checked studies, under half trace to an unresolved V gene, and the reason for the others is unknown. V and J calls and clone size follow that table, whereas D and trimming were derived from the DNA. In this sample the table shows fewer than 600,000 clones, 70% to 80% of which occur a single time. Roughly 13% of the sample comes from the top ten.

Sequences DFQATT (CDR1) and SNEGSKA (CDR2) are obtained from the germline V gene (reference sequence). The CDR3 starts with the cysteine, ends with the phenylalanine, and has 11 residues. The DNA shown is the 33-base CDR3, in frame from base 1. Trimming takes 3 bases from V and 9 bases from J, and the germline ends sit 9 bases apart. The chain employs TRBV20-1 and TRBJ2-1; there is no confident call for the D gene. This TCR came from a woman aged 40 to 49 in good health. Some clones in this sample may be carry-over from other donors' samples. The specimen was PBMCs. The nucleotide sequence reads TGCAGTGCTAGCCCCGAGGTTGAGCAGTTCTTC. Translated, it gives CSASPEVEQFF.